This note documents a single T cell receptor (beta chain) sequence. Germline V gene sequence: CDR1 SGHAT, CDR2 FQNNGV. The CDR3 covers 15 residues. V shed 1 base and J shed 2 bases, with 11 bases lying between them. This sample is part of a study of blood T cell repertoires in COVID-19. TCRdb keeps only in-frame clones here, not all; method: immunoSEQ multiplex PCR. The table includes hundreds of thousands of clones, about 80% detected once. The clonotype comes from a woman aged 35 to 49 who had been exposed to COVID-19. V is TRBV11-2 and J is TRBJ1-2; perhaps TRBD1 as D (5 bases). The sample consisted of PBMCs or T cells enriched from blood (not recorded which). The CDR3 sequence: CASSLGSRTNYGYTF. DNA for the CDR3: TGTGCCAGCAGCTTAGGAAGTCGGACAAACTATGGCTACACCTTC.